These T cell receptor beta chains were read from a single sample in a study of shared clonotypes between healthy human individuals. The repertoire was sequenced with immunoSEQ multiplex PCR; TCRdb's copy has only in-frame clones and lacks some. This table holds roughly 1,000,000 clones, approximately 78% found once. Material for sequencing was memory CD4+ T cells from PBMCs. Receptors were obtained from a man aged 18 to 30 in good health. Some clones in this sample may be carry-over from other donors' samples. Each CDR3 is given with its conserved first and last residue. The order of the fields is D gene, clone size, J gene, V gene, CDR3 protein, CDR3 DNA. A D gene is named only where the DNA matches it firmly. Size is stated for part of the rows, as once, few or many counts, or as a class when the clone is expanded.

D gene: NA; clone size: NA; J gene: TRBJ1-2; V gene: TRBV13; CDR3 protein: CASTHLLRDSFYGYTF; CDR3 DNA: TGTGCCAGCACCCATCTCCTACGAGACAGCTTCTATGGCTACACCTTC
D gene: NA; clone size: NA; J gene: TRBJ1-6; V gene: TRBV28; CDR3 protein: CASRILRDNSPLHF; CDR3 DNA: TGTGCCAGCAGGATACTGAGGGATAATTCACCCCTCCACTTT
D gene: TRBD1; clone size: few; J gene: TRBJ1-1; V gene: TRBV2; CDR3 protein: CASSEAGRGAFF; CDR3 DNA: TGTGCCAGCAGTGAAGCGGGCAGGGGGGCTTTCTTT
D gene: TRBD2; clone size: NA; J gene: TRBJ2-4; V gene: TRBV6-1; CDR3 protein: CASSELSGKWIQYF; CDR3 DNA: TGTGCCAGCAGTGAACTAAGCGGGAAGTGGATTCAGTACTTC
D gene: NA; clone size: NA; J gene: TRBJ1-5; V gene: TRBV28; CDR3 protein: CASSLLQSRNQPQHF; CDR3 DNA: TGTGCCAGCAGTTTACTACAAAGTCGCAATCAGCCCCAGCATTTT
D gene: TRBD1; clone size: NA; J gene: TRBJ1-5; V gene: TRBV6-5; CDR3 protein: CASSYSTGSNQPQHF; CDR3 DNA: TGTGCCAGCAGTTACTCGACAGGGAGCAATCAGCCCCAGCATTTT
D gene: TRBD1; clone size: NA; J gene: TRBJ2-2; V gene: TRBV11-2; CDR3 protein: CASITGQDLSGELFF; CDR3 DNA: TGTGCCAGCATTACGGGACAGGACCTATCCGGGGAGCTGTTTTTT
D gene: NA; clone size: NA; J gene: TRBJ2-5; V gene: TRBV5-4; CDR3 protein: CASSLVNGAQETQYF; CDR3 DNA: TGTGCCAGCAGCTTGGTGAATGGGGCGCAAGAGACCCAGTACTTC
D gene: TRBD2; clone size: NA; J gene: TRBJ2-1; V gene: TRBV7-3; CDR3 protein: CASSPLGGSSYNEQFF; CDR3 DNA: TGTGCCAGCAGCCCCCTCGGCGGGAGTTCCTACAATGAGCAGTTCTTC
D gene: NA; clone size: NA; J gene: TRBJ1-3; V gene: TRBV19; CDR3 protein: CASSRTDSGNTIYF; CDR3 DNA: TGTGCCAGTAGCCGTACAGACTCTGGAAACACCATATATTTT